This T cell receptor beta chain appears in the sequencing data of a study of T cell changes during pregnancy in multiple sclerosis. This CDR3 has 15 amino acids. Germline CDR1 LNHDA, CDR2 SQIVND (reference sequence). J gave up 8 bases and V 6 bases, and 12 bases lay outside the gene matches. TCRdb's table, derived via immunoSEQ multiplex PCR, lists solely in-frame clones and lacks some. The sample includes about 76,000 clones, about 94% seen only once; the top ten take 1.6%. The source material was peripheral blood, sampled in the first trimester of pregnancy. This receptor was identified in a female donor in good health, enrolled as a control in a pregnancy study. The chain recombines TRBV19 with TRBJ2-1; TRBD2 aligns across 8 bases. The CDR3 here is CASSGSGSFRHEQFF. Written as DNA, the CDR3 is TGTGCCAGTAGCGGGAGCGGGAGTTTCCGCCATGAGCAGTTCTTC.